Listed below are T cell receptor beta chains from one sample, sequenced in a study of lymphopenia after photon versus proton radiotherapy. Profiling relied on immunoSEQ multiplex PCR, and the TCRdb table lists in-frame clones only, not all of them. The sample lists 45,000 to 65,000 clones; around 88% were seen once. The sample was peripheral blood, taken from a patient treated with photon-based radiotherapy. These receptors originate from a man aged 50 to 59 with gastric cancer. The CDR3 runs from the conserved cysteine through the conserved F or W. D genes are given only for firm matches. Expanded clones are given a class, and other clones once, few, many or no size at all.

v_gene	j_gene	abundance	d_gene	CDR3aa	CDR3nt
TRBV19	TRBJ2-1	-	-	CASSIGASYNEQFF	TGTGCCAGTAGTATAGGAGCGAGCTACAATGAGCAGTTCTTC
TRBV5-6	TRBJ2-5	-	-	CASSFLSGQETQYF	TGTGCCAGCAGCTTTTTAAGCGGTCAAGAGACCCAGTACTTC
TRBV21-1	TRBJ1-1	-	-	CASSKEEGARVVGQGPNTEAFF	TGTGCCAGCAGCAAAGAAGAGGGGGCGCGTGTGGTGGGACAAGGCCCGAACACTGAAGCTTTCTTT
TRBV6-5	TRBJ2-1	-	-	CASSRRQVKTDEQFF	TGTGCCAGCAGCCGCAGACAGGTAAAGACGGATGAGCAGTTCTTC
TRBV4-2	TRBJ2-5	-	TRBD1	CASSQALPGQFYKETQYF	TGTGCCAGCAGCCAAGCTTTACCGGGACAGTTTTATAAAGAGACCCAGTACTTC
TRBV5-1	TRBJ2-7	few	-	CASSLSPRYEQYF	TGCGCCAGCAGCTTGTCGCCGCGGTACGAGCAGTACTTC
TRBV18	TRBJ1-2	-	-	CASSPGEAYGYTF	TGTGCCAGCTCACCAGGGGAGGCCTATGGCTACACCTTC
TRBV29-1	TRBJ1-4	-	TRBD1	CSVYQGGDEKLFF	TGCAGCGTTTATCAGGGGGGAGACGAAAAACTGTTTTTT
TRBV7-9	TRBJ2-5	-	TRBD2	CASSLMGLAGAETQYF	TGTGCCAGCAGCTTGATGGGACTAGCGGGAGCAGAGACCCAGTACTTC
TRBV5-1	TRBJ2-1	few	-	CASSLAKSQGSYNEQFF	TGCGCCAGCAGCTTGGCAAAATCGCAGGGCTCCTACAATGAGCAGTTCTTC
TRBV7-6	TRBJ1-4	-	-	CASSSRLGTDAGKLFF	TGTGCCAGCAGCTCGCGTCTGGGGACGGACGCGGGAAAACTGTTTTTT
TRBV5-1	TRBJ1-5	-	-	CASSLGSNQPQHF	TGCGCCAGCAGCTTGGGTAGCAATCAGCCCCAGCATTTT
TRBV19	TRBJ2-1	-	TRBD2	CASKPHEAGAGWNEQFF	TGTGCCAGTAAGCCCCATGAAGCGGGAGCTGGTTGGAATGAGCAGTTCTTC
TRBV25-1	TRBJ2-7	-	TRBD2	CASTIAGGREQYF	TGTGCCAGTACTATAGCGGGAGGGCGTGAGCAGTACTTC
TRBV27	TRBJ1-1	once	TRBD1	CASSFYRGGTEAFF	TGTGCCAGCAGTTTCTACAGGGGGGGGACTGAAGCTTTCTTT
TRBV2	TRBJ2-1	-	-	CASIQEKGVYNEQFF	TGTGCCAGCATCCAGGAAAAGGGAGTGTACAATGAGCAGTTCTTC
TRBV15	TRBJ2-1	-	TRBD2	CATSRGLAGVLVSNEQFF	TGTGCCACCAGCAGAGGACTAGCGGGAGTGCTAGTAAGTAATGAGCAGTTCTTC
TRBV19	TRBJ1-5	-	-	CASSIEESNQPQHF	TGTGCCAGTAGTATCGAAGAAAGCAATCAGCCCCAGCATTTT
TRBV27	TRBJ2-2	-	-	CASSFSTGELFF	TGTGCCAGCAGTTTTTCCACCGGGGAGCTGTTTTTT
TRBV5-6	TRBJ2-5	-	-	CASSSGQQETQYF	TGTGCCAGCAGCTCCGGACAGCAAGAGACCCAGTACTTC
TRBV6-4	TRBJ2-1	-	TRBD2	CASSTGTSRIGNNEQFF	TGTGCCAGCTCAACCGGGACTAGTAGGATAGGGAACAATGAGCAGTTCTTC
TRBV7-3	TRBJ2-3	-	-	CASSLWSGSTDTQYF	TGTGCCAGCAGCTTATGGAGCGGGAGCACAGATACGCAGTATTTT
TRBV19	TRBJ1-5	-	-	CASSMEGQRQPQHF	TGTGCCAGTAGTATGGAGGGCCAGCGGCAGCCCCAGCATTTT
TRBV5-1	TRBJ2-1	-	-	CASSLRVGNNEQFF	TGCGCCAGCAGCCTGAGGGTCGGGAACAATGAGCAGTTCTTC
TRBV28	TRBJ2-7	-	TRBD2	CASSLRANSGRPLRLHVIGQYF	TGTGCCAGCAGTTTACGGGCAAATAGCGGGAGGCCCCTACGTCTTCATGTCATCGGGCAGTACTTC